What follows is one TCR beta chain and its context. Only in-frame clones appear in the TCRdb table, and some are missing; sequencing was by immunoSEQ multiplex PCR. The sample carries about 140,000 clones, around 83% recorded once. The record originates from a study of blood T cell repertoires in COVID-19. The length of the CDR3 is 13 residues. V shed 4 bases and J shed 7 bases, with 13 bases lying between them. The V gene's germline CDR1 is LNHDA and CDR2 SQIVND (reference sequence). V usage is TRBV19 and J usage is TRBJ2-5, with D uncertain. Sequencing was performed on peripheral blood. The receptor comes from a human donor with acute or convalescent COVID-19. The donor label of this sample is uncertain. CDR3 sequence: CASSTNSVGTQYF. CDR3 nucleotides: TGTGCCAGTAGTACCAACTCGGTTGGGACCCAGTACTTC.